Included here is one T cell receptor beta chain sequence, with context. The source of the sample is a study of T cells after yellow fever vaccination. A single record per CDR3 protein comes from TCRdb applying MiXCR to the 5' RACE reads. Found here are about 300,000 distinct CDR3 sequences, 8.7% of them singletons; the top ten hold over 3%. CDR1 and CDR2 (germline): MNHEY, SVGEGT. This CDR3 is built from 14 residues. V was trimmed by 4 bases and J by 8 bases, leaving 17 bases between them. This material consisted of CD4+ T cells sorted from PBMCs, taken 5 days after the yellow fever booster vaccination. The chain carries TRBV6-2 or TRBV6-3 and TRBJ1-2, with a possible D match to TRBD1 (5 bases). The TCR comes from a man between 18 and 35 years old who received the YFV17D yellow fever vaccine. CDR3 nucleotide sequence: TGTGCCAGCAGTTCCAGGACCCTAGGGGAAGGCTACACCTTC. The encoded protein is CASSSRTLGEGYTF.